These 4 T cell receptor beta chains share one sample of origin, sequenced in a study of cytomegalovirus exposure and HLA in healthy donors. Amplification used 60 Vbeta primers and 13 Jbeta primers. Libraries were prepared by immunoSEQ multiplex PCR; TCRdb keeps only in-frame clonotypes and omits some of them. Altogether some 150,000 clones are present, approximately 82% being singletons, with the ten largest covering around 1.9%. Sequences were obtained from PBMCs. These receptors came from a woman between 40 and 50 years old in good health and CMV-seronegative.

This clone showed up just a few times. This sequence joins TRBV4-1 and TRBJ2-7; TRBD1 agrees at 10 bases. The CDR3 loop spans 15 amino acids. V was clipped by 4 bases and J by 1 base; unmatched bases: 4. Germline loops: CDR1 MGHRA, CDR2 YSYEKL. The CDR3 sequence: CASSLGQGVSYEQYF. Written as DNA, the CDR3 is TGCGCCAGCAGCCTCGGACAGGGGGTTTCCTACGAGCAGTACTTC.

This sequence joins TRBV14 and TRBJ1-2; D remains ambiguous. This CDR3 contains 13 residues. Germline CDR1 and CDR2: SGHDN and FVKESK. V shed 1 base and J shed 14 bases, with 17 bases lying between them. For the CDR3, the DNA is TGTGCCAGCAGCCAAGCCAATGGCCCCCGCTGGACCTTC. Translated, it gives CASSQANGPRWTF.

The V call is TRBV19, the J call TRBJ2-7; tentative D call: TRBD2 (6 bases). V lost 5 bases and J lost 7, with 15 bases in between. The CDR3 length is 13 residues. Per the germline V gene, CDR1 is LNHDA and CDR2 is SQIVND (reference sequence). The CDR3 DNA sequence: TGTGCCAGTAGTGTCGGGACTGCCTTAGAGCAGTACTTC. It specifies CASSVGTALEQYF.

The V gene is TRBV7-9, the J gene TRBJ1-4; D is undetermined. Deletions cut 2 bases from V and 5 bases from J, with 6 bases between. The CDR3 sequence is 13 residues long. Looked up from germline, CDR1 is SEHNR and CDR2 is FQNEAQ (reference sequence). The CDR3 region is CASSLSANEKLFF. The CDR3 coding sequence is TGTGCCAGCAGCTTATCCGCGAATGAAAAACTGTTTTTT. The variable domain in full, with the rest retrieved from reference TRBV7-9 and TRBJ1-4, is DTGVSQNPRHKITKRGQNVTFRCDPISEHNRLYWYRQTLGQGPEFLTYFQNEAQLEKSRLLSDRFSAERPKGSFSTLEIQRTEQGDSAMYLCASSLSANEKLFFGSGTQLSVL.